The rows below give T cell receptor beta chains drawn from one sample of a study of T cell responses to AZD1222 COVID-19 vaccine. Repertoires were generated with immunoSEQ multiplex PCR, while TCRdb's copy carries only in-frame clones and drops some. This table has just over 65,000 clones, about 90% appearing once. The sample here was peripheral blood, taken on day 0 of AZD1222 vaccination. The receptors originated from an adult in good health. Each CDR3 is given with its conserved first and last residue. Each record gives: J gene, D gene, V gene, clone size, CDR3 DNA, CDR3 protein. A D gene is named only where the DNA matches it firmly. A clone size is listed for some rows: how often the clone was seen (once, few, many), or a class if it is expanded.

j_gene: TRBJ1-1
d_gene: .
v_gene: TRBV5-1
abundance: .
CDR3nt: TGCGCCAGCAGCTCCGCGGACCCTTACACTGAAGCTTTCTTT
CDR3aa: CASSSADPYTEAFF

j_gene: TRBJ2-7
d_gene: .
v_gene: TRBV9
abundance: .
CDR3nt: TGTGCCAGCAGCCCCCGGACAGCGAGGCACGAGCAGTACTTC
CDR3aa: CASSPRTARHEQYF

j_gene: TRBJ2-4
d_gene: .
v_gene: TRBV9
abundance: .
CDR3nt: TGTGCCAGCAGCGTAAGAAAGGACAGTGCGAAAAACATTCAGTACTTC
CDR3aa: CASSVRKDSAKNIQYF

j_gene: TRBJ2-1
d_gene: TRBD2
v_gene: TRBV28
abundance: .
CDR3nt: TGTGCCAGCAGTCCCATCCCTAGCGGGACCTACAATGAGCAGTTCTTC
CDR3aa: CASSPIPSGTYNEQFF

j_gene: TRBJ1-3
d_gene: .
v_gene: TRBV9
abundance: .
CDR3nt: TGTGCCAGCAGCGACGCGGGAGTCTCTGGAAACACCATATATTTT
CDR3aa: CASSDAGVSGNTIYF

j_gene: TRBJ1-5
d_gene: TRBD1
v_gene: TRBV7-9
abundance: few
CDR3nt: TGTGCCAGCAGCTTTTCCGGACAGGGACATCAGCCCCAGCATTTT
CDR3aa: CASSFSGQGHQPQHF

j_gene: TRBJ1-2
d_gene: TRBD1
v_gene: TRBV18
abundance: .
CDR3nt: TGTGCCAGCTCCCCGGACAGGGAGGGGTACTATGGCTACACCTTC
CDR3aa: CASSPDREGYYGYTF

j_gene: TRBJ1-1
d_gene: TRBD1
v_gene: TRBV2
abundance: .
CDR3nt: TGTGCCAGCAGGTCACAGGGGGGAAACACTGAAGCTTTCTTT
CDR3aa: CASRSQGGNTEAFF

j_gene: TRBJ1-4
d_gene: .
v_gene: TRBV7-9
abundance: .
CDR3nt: TGTGCCAGCAGCCCAAGTTGGACCCTCCAAGCCCCAACTAATGAAAAACTGTTTTTT
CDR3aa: CASSPSWTLQAPTNEKLFF

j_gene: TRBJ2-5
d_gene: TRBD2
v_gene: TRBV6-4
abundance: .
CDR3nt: TGTGCCAGCAGTGCGTCCTCGGGGGGGCAAGAGACCCAGTACTTC
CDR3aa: CASSASSGGQETQYF

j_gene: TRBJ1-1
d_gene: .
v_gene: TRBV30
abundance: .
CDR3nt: TGTGCCGGGGAATGGTCCTCCCTGACTGAAGCTTTCTTT
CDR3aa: CAGEWSSLTEAFF

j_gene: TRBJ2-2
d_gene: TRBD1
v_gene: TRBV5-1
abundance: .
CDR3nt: TGCGCCAGCAGCTGGGGACAGAAGAACACCGGGGAGCTGTTTTTT
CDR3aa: CASSWGQKNTGELFF

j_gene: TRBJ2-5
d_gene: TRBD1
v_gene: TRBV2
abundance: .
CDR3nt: TGTGCCAGCAGTGAGACTGACAGGGGGCGAGAGACCCAGTACTTC
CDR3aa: CASSETDRGRETQYF

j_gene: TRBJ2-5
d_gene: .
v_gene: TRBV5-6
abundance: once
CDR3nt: TGTGCCAGCAGCACTCCCCGGGGGGCCGAGACCCAGTACTTC
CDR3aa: CASSTPRGAETQYF

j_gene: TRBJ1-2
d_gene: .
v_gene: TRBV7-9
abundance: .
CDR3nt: TGTGCCAGCAGCTTAGCCCGGGGGGGCTATGGCTACACCTTC
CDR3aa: CASSLARGGYGYTF

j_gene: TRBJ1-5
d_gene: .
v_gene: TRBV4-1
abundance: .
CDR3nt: TGCGCCAGCAGCCAAGATGGGGGGCCAACTCATCAGCCCCAGCATTTT
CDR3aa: CASSQDGGPTHQPQHF

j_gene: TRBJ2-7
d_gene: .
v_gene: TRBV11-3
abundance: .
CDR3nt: TGTGCCAGCGATCCAACGGGGGGCGGCTACGAGCAGTACTTC
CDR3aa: CASDPTGGGYEQYF

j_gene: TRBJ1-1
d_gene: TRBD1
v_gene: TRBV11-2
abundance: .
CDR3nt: TGTGCCAGCAGGGACAGGGAGAACACTGAAGCTTTCTTT
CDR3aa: CASRDRENTEAFF

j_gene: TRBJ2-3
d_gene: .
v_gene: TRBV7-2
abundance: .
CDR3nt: TGTGCCAGCAGCTCCCGAACCTACAGGTTTGGGGGCACAGATACGCAGTATTTT
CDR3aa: CASSSRTYRFGGTDTQYF

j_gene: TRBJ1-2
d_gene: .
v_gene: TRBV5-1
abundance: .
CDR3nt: TGCGCCAGCACGCGTCGGACTCATGGGGATGGCTACACCTTC
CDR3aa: CASTRRTHGDGYTF

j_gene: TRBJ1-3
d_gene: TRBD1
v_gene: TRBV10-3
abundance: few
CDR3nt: TGTGCCATCAGTGAGTCGACGCGGACAGGCCGCTCTCCCATATATTTT
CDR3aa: CAISESTRTGRSPIYF

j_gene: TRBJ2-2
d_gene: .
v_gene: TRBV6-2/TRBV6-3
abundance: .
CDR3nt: TGTGCCAGCAGTTACGGTCTCGATGGGGTCGGGGAGCTGTTTTTT
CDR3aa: CASSYGLDGVGELFF

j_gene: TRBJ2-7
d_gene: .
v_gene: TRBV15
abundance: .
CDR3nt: TGTGCCACCAGCAGAGTCCCTGCTCCCTCCTACGAGCAGTACTTC
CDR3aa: CATSRVPAPSYEQYF

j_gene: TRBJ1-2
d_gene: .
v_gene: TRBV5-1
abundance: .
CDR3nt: TGCGCCAGCAGGGGAGGTAGTCGGGCCTATGGCTACACCTTC
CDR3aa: CASRGGSRAYGYTF

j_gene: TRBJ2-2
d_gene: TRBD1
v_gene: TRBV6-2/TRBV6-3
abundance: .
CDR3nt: TGTGCCAGCAGCCTAGGACAGGGGATCACCGGGGAGCTGTTTTTT
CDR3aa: CASSLGQGITGELFF

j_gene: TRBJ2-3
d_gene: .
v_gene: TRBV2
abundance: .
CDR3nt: TGTGCCAGCGGTCCGGGGACCACAGATACGCAGTATTTT
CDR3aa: CASGPGTTDTQYF

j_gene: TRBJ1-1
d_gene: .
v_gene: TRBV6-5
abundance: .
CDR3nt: TGTGCCAGCAGTTACTCAACGGGACCTACTTATGAAGCTTTCTTT
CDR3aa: CASSYSTGPTYEAFF

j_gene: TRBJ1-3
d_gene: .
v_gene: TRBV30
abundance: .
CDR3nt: TGTGCCTGGAGCTTTGACCGCACTGGAAACACCATATATTTT
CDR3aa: CAWSFDRTGNTIYF

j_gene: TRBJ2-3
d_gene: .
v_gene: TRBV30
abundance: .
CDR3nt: TGTGCCTGGAGTGTAGGGGGCACAGATACGCAGTATTTT
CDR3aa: CAWSVGGTDTQYF

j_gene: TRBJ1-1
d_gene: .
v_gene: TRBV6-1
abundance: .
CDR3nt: TGTGCCAGCAGTGAGGGAGGGGTGGTCACTGAAGCTTTCTTT
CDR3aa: CASSEGGVVTEAFF

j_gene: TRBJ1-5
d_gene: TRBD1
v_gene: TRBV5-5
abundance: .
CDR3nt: TGTGCCAGCAGCGTCGAGGACAGGGGCGGCGGCAATCAGCCCCAGCATTTT
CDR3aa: CASSVEDRGGGNQPQHF

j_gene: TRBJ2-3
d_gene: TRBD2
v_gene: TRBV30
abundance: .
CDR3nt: TGTGCCCGGATTGAGCGGGGGCGCACAGATACGCAGTATTTT
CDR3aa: CARIERGRTDTQYF

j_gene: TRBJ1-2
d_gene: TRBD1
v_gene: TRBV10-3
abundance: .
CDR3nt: TGTGCCATCAGTGAAGGAGGGGGCGCGGATGGCTACACCTTC
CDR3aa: CAISEGGGADGYTF

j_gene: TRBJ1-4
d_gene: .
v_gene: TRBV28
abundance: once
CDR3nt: TGTGCCAGCGTATCGACGGGGTTAAGTGAAAAACTGTTTTTT
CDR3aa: CASVSTGLSEKLFF

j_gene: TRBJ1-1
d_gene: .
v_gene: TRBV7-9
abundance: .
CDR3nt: TGTGCCAGCAGCTTAAGTGGGTTGAACACTGAAGCTTTCTTT
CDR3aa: CASSLSGLNTEAFF

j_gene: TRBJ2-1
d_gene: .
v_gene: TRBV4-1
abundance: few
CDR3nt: TGCGCCAGCAGCCGGGTTGACCTCGGATTTTCCTCCTACAATGAGCAGTTCTTC
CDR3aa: CASSRVDLGFSSYNEQFF

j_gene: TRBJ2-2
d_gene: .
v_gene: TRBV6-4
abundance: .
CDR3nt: TGTGCCAGCAGTCTCGGCACCGGGGAGCTGTTTTTT
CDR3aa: CASSLGTGELFF

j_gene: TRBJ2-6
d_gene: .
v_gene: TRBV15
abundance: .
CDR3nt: TGTGCCACCAGCAGAGATAGGGGGAACGGGGCCAACGTCCTGACTTTC
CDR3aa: CATSRDRGNGANVLTF

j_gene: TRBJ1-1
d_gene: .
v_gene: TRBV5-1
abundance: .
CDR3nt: TGCGCCAGCAGCTTGGAGGGAATAGGAACTGAAGCTTTCTTT
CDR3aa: CASSLEGIGTEAFF

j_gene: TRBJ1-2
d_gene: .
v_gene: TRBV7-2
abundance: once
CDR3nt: TGTGCCAGCAGCACAGGGATCAGTGTCGGCTACACCTTC
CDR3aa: CASSTGISVGYTF